This T cell receptor (beta chain) was identified during a study of T-cell reconstitution after alpha-beta-depleted transplantation in children. Using unique molecular identifiers, the investigators prepared the TCRbeta library. TCRdb called the PCR reads again in MiXCR, with one record for every CDR3 protein. The sample consists of 300,000 to 400,000 distinct CDR3 sequences, around 25% of them appearing once. This clonotype was counted only a few times. The CDR3 spans 14 residues. Germline CDR1 is SGHRS and CDR2 is YFSETQ. V was cut by 3 bases and J by 3 bases, with 13 bases left in between. The receptor's source is a male patient younger than 18 who had a stem cell transplant for acute lymphoblastic leukemia, so the T cells may come from the graft donor. The gene calls are TRBV5-1 and TRBJ2-7; D is perhaps TRBD1 or TRBD2 (5 bases each). The sample here was PBMCs, mostly from graft donor cells, taken 180 days after TCRalphabeta/CD19-depleted stem cell transplant. The DNA for the CDR3 is TGCGCCAGCAGCTCAAGTAGTGGGGGCTACGAGCAGTACTTC. Translated, it gives CASSSSSGGYEQYF. Supplemented by reference TRBV5-1 and TRBJ2-7, the full variable domain reads KAGVTQTPRYLIKTRGQQVTLSCSPISGHRSVSWYQQTPGQGLQFLFEYFSETQRNKGNFPGRFSGRQFSNSRSEMNVSTLELGDSALYLCASSSSSGGYEQYFGPGTRLTVT.